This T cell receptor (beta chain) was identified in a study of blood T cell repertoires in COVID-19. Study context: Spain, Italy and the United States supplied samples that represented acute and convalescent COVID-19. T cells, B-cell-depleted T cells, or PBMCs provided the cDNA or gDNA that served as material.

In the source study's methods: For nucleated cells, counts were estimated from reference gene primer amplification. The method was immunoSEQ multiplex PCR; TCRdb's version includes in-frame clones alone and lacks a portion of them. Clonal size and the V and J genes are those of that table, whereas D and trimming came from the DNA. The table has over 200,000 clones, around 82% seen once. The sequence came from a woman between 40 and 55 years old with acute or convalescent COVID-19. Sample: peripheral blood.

The CDR3 region is CAWVERRVGTQYF. CDR3 nucleotide sequence: TGTGCCTGGGTGGAGCGGCGTGTCGGGACCCAGTACTTC. The chain is built from TRBV30 and TRBJ2-5; weak D call: TRBD2 (5 bases). Germline lookup yields CDR1 GTSNPN and CDR2 SVGIG (reference sequence). There are 13 residues in the CDR3. V was pared by 5 bases and J by 7 bases, with 17 bases between.